The sequence of this T cell receptor beta chain was determined in a study of cytomegalovirus exposure and HLA in healthy donors. Overall study context: The roughly 130 validation repertoires used the same platform as the approximately 700 first-cohort repertoires (as reported by a later analysis).

J lost 0 bases, V lost 6 bases, and 6 bases had no gene match. Germline V gene lookup returns CDR1 KGHSH and CDR2 LQKENI. The CDR3 spans 15 residues. Findings of the study overall: First-cohort TCR clusters tended to co-occur in the 130 or so validation repertoires, a later analysis found. TCR beta chains numbering some 160 were designated cytomegalovirus-associated.

Assay: immunoSEQ multiplex PCR; the TCRdb copy retains only in-frame clones and omits some. The sample has 90,000 to 150,000 clones; approximately 87% are singletons. As concerns this clone: Its antigen is unknown.

The TCR sequence derives from a woman aged 18-29 years in good health and CMV-seropositive. The sequenced sample was PBMCs. J is TRBJ1-2 and V is TRBV18, with 8 nucleotides matching TRBD1. The CDR3 DNA reads TGTGCCAGCTCTCCGGGGACAGGATCTAACTATGGCTACACCTTC. This translates into CASSPGTGSNYGYTF. Filled out from reference TRBV18 and TRBJ1-2, the complete variable domain reads NAGVMQNPRHLVRRRGQEARLRCSPMKGHSHVYWYRQLPEEGLKFMVYLQKENIIDESGMPKERFSAEFPKEGPSILRIQQVVRGDSAAYFCASSPGTGSNYGYTFGSGTRLTVV.